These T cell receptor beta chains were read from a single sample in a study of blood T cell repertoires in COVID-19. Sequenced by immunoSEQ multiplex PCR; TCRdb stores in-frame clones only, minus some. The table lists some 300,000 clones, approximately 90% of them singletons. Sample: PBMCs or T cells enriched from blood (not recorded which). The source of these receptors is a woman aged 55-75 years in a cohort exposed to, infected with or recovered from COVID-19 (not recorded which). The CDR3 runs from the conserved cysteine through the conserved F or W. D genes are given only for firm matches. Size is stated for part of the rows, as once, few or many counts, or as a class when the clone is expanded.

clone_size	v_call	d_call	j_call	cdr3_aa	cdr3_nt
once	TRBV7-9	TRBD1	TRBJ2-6	CASIQGVRVPGANVLTF	TGTGCCAGCATACAGGGGGTAAGAGTCCCTGGGGCCAACGTCCTGACTTTC
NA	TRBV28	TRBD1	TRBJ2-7	CASSTKTGGPYEQYF	TGTGCCAGCAGTACCAAGACAGGGGGTCCCTACGAGCAGTACTTC
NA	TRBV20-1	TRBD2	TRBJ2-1	CSASGLAGGGEQFF	TGCAGTGCTAGTGGTCTAGCGGGAGGTGGTGAGCAGTTCTTC
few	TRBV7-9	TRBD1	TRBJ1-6	CASSLGTGFGESPLHF	TGTGCCAGCAGCTTAGGGACAGGGTTTGGGGAGTCACCCCTCCACTTT
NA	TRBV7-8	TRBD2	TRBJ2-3	CASSLGSRTSGREVDTQYF	TGTGCCAGCAGCTTAGGGAGCCGGACTAGCGGGAGGGAAGTAGATACGCAGTATTTT
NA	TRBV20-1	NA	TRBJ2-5	CVVNQETQYF	TGCGTAGTTAACCAAGAGACCCAGTACTTC
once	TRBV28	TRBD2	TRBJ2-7	CASSPLTSGGPYEQYF	TGTGCCAGCAGTCCCCTGACTAGCGGAGGCCCCTACGAGCAGTACTTC
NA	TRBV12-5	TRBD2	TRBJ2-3	CASGEGTSGMGDTQYF	TGTGCTAGTGGTGAGGGGACTAGCGGGATGGGTGATACGCAGTATTTT
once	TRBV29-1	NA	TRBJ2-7	CSVARILTYEQYF	TGCAGCGTTGCCCGGATACTAACCTACGAGCAGTACTTC
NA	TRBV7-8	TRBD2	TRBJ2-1	CASSKGTSGNANEQFF	TGTGCCAGCAGCAAAGGGACTAGCGGGAATGCCAATGAGCAGTTCTTC
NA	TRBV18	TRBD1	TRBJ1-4	CASSPTGTGVGKLFF	TGTGCCAGCTCACCAACCGGGACAGGGGTCGGAAAACTGTTTTTT
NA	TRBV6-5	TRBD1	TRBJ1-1	CASSYTQGSAEAFF	TGTGCCAGCAGTTACACACAGGGGTCCGCTGAAGCTTTCTTT
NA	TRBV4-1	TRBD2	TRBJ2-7	CASSQSGKSSYEQYF	TGCGCCAGCAGCCAGAGCGGGAAGAGCTCCTACGAGCAGTACTTC
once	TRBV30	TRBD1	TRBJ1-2	CAWSLGQNYGYTF	TGTGCCTGGTCTCTGGGACAGAACTATGGCTACACCTTC
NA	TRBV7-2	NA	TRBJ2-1	CASSATRLNEQFF	TGTGCCAGCAGCGCGACTAGACTCAATGAGCAGTTCTTC
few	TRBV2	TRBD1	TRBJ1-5	CASSETGQGNQPQHF	TGTGCCAGCAGTGAGACAGGGCAGGGCAATCAGCCCCAGCATTTT
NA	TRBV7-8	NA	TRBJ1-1	CASSPESSTEAFF	TGTGCCAGCAGTCCCGAAAGCTCCACTGAAGCTTTCTTT
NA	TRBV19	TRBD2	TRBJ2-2	CASKAPAGGSGELFF	TGTGCCAGTAAGGCCCCGGCGGGGGGCTCCGGGGAGCTGTTTTTT
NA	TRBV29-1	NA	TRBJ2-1	CSVGTGSRGGEQFF	TGCAGCGTCGGGACAGGCAGCAGGGGGGGTGAGCAGTTCTTC
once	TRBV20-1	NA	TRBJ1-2	CSAGGVYGYTF	TGCAGTGCGGGGGGGGTTTATGGCTACACCTTC
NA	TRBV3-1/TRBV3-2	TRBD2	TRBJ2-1	CASSQGAAGDNEQFF	TGTGCCAGCAGCCAAGGTGCAGCGGGAGATAATGAGCAGTTCTTC
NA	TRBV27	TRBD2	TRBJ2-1	CASLGLMTYNEQFF	TGTGCCAGTCTGGGACTAATGACCTACAATGAGCAGTTCTTC
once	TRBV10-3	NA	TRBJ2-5	CAIRSFEGETQYF	TGTGCCATCAGGTCCTTCGAGGGAGAGACCCAGTACTTC
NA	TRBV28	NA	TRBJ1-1	CASSFPAGSNTEAFF	TGTGCCAGCAGTTTTCCCGCAGGGTCGAACACTGAAGCTTTCTTT
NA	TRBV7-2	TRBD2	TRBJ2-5	CASSPGLGETQYF	TGTGCCAGCAGCCCGGGACTAGGAGAGACCCAGTACTTC
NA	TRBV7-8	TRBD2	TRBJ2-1	CASSGRSSGGGNEQFF	TGTGCCAGCAGCGGCAGATCTAGCGGTGGAGGCAATGAGCAGTTCTTC
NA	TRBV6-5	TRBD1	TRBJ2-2	CASRAQGALAGELFF	TGTGCCAGCAGAGCACAGGGGGCATTGGCCGGGGAGCTGTTTTTT
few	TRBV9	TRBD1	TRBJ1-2	CASSLGQGGIGYTF	TGTGCCAGCAGCCTCGGACAGGGGGGCATCGGCTACACCTTC
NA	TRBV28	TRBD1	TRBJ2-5	CASSRDRKFQETQYF	TGTGCCAGCAGTCGGGACAGGAAGTTCCAAGAGACCCAGTACTTC
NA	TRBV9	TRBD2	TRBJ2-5	CASSVPGLAGAGETQYF	TGTGCCAGCAGCGTACCGGGACTAGCGGGAGCTGGGGAGACCCAGTACTTC
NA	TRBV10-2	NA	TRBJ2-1	CASTPTVRNEQFF	TGCGCCAGCACCCCGACAGTGAGGAATGAGCAGTTCTTC